The entry that follows covers one T cell receptor (beta chain) sequence. Its ends do not fully match the called genes, so a read error is possible. The sample is drawn from a study of T-cell reconstitution after alpha-beta-depleted transplantation in children. As it was prepared, the TCRbeta library received unique molecular identifiers. A single record per CDR3 protein comes from TCRdb applying MiXCR to the PCR reads. Of some 450,000 distinct CDR3 sequences listed, around two fifths are singletons. This CDR3 spans 13 amino acids. The germline V gene encodes CDR1 DFQATT and CDR2 SNEGSKA (reference sequence).

The chain combines TRBV20-1 with TRBJ1-2, with 7 bases matching TRBD1. Sequencing was performed on PBMCs, taken before TCRalphabeta/CD19-depleted stem cell transplant. The sequence was collected from a girl aged 2 to 10 with aplastic anemia, due to receive a stem cell transplant. CDR3 in amino acids: CSARQGLDYGDTF. CDR3 in DNA: TGCAGTGCCAGACAGGGTTTAGACTATGGCGACACCTTC.